The 15 T cell receptor beta chains presented below share a single source sample, sequenced in a study of T cells after yellow fever vaccination. In TCRdb, the 5' RACE reads were re-called with MiXCR into one record per CDR3 protein. The sample lists about 30,000 distinct CDR3 sequences, approximately 6% occurring once. Specimen: PBMCs, either bulk or a sorted T-cell subset (CD4+, CD8+, memory, or dextramer-sorted; not recorded which), collected on the day of the yellow fever booster vaccination. The receptors shown here come from a young man who received the YFV17D yellow fever vaccine.

This clonotype was observed many times. The chain uses TRBV9 and TRBJ2-1; D not resolved. Trimming pared 0 bases from V and 1 base from J, leaving 2 bases between. The CDR3 is 13 amino acids. The germline CDR1 and CDR2 sequences are SGDLS and YYNGEE. CDR3 coding DNA: TGTGCCAGCAGCGTAGGGTCCTACAATGAGCAGTTCTTC. Translating it yields CASSVGSYNEQFF.

This clonotype showed up many times. V and J are TRBV20-1 and TRBJ2-7, with 11 bases matching TRBD2. Trimming cost V 6 bases and J 6 bases; bases outside gene matches: 10. CDR3 length equals 14 residues. Per the germline V gene, CDR1 is DFQATT and CDR2 is SNEGSKA (reference sequence). CDR3 bases: TGCAGTGCGCTCGCAACTAGCGGGGGTGGCGAGCAGTACTTC. Translated, it gives CSALATSGGGEQYF.

This clonotype was seen only a few times. For the CDR3, the DNA is TGCGCCAGCAGCCAAGAGCGAACTAGTCAGCGGGGCAGGGATGAGCAGTTCTTC. The encoded protein is CASSQERTSQRGRDEQFF. The chain joins TRBV4-1 to TRBJ2-1; TRBD2 matches 7 bases. V lost 0 bases and J lost 8; bases outside the gene matches: 16. The length of the CDR3 is 18 residues. CDR1 is MGHRA, CDR2 YSYEKL, per germline.

This clonotype was counted ten times or more. A read error may produce the germline difference seen at one junction end. The chain recombines TRBV7-6 with TRBJ1-3; D gene uncertain. This CDR3 has 13 amino acids. Germline-derived CDR1 and CDR2 are SGHVS and FNYEAQ. CDR3 coding DNA: TGTGCCAGCAGCCCTTATAATGGAAATACCATATATTTT. Protein sequence: CASSPYNGNTIYF.

Ten or more counts support this clonotype. V gene TRBV20-1 combines with J gene TRBJ1-5, with 9 bases identical to TRBD1. The germline CDR1 and CDR2 sequences are DFQATT and SNEGSKA (reference sequence). J was trimmed by 7 bases and V by 6 bases; bases with no gene match: 10. The CDR3 consists of 14 residues. In DNA, the CDR3 is TGCAGTGCAATTAGGACAGGGGAAGTCCAGCCCCAGCATTTT. This codes for CSAIRTGEVQPQHF.

The CDR3, as DNA: TGTGCCAGCAGTTTACCCCCAGGGTCCTACGAGCAGTACTTC. It encodes CASSLPPGSYEQYF. The V and J genes are TRBV28 and TRBJ2-7; possibly TRBD1 for D (5 bases). The germline V gene has CDR1 MDHEN and CDR2 SYDVKM. CDR3 length equals 14 residues. Trimming shortened V by 2 bases and J by 1 base, and 9 bases separated the two germline ends.

At least ten counts were recorded for this clonotype. V is TRBV27 and J is TRBJ1-5; unclear D gene. Germline CDR1 MNHEY, CDR2 SMNVEV (reference sequence). V was clipped by 8 bases and J by 2 bases, with 7 bases between them. This CDR3 region has 12 residues. In nucleotides, the CDR3 is TGTGCCAGCGGCGAGGGCAATCAGCCCCAGCATTTT. This gives the protein CASGEGNQPQHF.

This clonotype has more than one count but fewer than ten. The J gene is TRBJ1-5, the V gene TRBV2; D gene uncertain. The CDR3 spans 12 residues. Germline values: CDR1 SNHLY, CDR2 FYNNEI. V dropped 11 bases and J dropped 1 base, with 9 bases sitting between them. The CDR3 reads CASRQSNQPQHF. CDR3 DNA sequence: TGTGCCTCACGACAAAGCAATCAGCCCCAGCATTTT.

This clonotype was recorded a few times. V and J are TRBV19 and TRBJ2-7; D possibly corresponds to TRBD1 (5 bases). Germline V gives CDR1 LNHDA, CDR2 SQIVND (reference sequence). Deletions cut 6 bases from V and 0 bases from J, with 15 bases between. There are 15 residues in the CDR3. CDR3 nucleotides: TGTGCCAGTAGCAGCGACAGTCAGAGCTCCTACGAGCAGTACTTC. It is translated as CASSSDSQSSYEQYF.

This clonotype was detected a few times. J is TRBJ1-5 and V is TRBV23-1; weak D call: TRBD1 (6 bases). TRBV23-1 is labeled an ORF, and its function is uncertain. V lost 4 bases and J 3 bases, leaving 16 bases between the germline ends. The CDR3 contains 16 residues. CDR3 coding DNA: TGCGCCAGCAGTCTAGTGGGGGCAGGGATCAATCAGCCCCAGCATTTT. Protein: CASSLVGAGINQPQHF.

This clonotype was observed many times. Here the CDR3 DNA reads TGTGCCACCAGCAGCCCGGGACTAGCGGGAGGTCAAAACCAGTTCTTC. Translation gives CATSSPGLAGGQNQFF. The rearrangement joins TRBV15 to TRBJ2-1; TRBD2 matches at 15 bases. Trimming at V came to 3 bases and at J to 13 bases, leaving 10 bases not matched to a gene. Germline-derived CDR1 and CDR2 are LNHNV and YYDKDF (reference sequence). The CDR3 runs to 16 residues.

The sample holds many counts of this clonotype. V is TRBV18 and J is TRBJ2-1; D remains unclear. CDR1 and CDR2 from the germline V gene are KGHSH and LQKENI. The V gene lost 3 bases and the J gene lost 8 bases, with 5 bases spanning the gap. This CDR3 has 11 amino acids. This CDR3 reads CASSPEYEQFF. The CDR3 bases are TGTGCCAGCTCACCGGAGTATGAGCAGTTCTTC.

Concerning this clonotype itself: A read error may produce the germline difference seen at one junction end. This sequence joins TRBV20-1 and TRBJ2-7, with 10 bases lining up with TRBD1. Germline values: CDR1 DFQATT, CDR2 SNEGSKA (reference sequence). This CDR3 has 16 amino acids. CDR3 sequence: CCARFFGDRGAYEQYF. CDR3 nucleotide sequence: TGCTGTGCCAGGTTCTTCGGGGACAGGGGTGCCTACGAGCAGTACTTC.

In its sample, this clonotype was seen many times. The chain carries TRBV28 and TRBJ2-5; 7 bases align to TRBD1. CDR3 length equals 13 residues. J gave up 3 bases and V 5 bases, and 3 bases lay outside the gene matches. Germline V gene lookup returns CDR1 MDHEN and CDR2 SYDVKM. The chain's CDR3 is CASSRGQEETQYF. The DNA for the CDR3 is TGTGCCAGCAGTCGCGGACAGGAAGAGACCCAGTACTTC.

This clonotype was counted many times. This chain connects TRBV5-6 to TRBJ1-2; D possibly corresponds to TRBD1 (6 bases). V was pared by 4 bases and J by 6 bases, with 19 bases between. CDR1 is SGHDT, CDR2 YYEEEE, per germline. The CDR3 totals 15 residues. The DNA for the CDR3 is TGTGCCAGCAGCCCCTTCGGGACACAAGTCGATGGCTACACCTTC. The encoded protein is CASSPFGTQVDGYTF. The full variable domain, with the rest looked up from reference TRBV5-6 and TRBJ1-2, is DAGVTQSPTHLIKTRGQQVTLRCSPKSGHDTVSWYQQALGQGPQFIFQYYEEEERQRGNFPDRFSGHQFPNYSSELNVNALLLGDSALYLCASSPFGTQVDGYTFGSGTRLTVV.